The clone carrying this TCR beta chain was observed many times. Its specificity is unknown. These data originate in a study of T cells after yellow fever vaccination. Overall study results and limits: Overall, a small share of clonotypes was seen in both CD4 and CD8 compartments. Compared with primary, the secondary response was weaker and peaked at day 5, not 15.

Researchers made TCR cDNA using 5'RACE template switching, and this step added a universal primer site and UMIs. TCRdb fed the 5' RACE reads into MiXCR, producing one record per CDR3 protein. The table records approximately 180,000 distinct CDR3 sequences, approximately 6% of them present only once. The CDR3 contains 15 residues. Trimming pared 6 bases from V and 2 bases from J, leaving 14 bases between. The V gene's germline CDR1 is LNHNV and CDR2 YYDKDF (reference sequence). The TCR originated in a man between 18 and 29 years old who received the YFV17D yellow fever vaccine. The V gene is TRBV15, the J gene TRBJ1-5; maybe TRBD1 (5 bases). The specimen comprised CD4+ T cells sorted from PBMCs, sampled on the day of the first yellow fever vaccination. CDR3 loop: CATRASGTGNQPQHF. The CDR3 DNA follows: TGTGCCACCAGAGCTTCGGGGACGGGCAATCAGCCCCAGCATTTT.